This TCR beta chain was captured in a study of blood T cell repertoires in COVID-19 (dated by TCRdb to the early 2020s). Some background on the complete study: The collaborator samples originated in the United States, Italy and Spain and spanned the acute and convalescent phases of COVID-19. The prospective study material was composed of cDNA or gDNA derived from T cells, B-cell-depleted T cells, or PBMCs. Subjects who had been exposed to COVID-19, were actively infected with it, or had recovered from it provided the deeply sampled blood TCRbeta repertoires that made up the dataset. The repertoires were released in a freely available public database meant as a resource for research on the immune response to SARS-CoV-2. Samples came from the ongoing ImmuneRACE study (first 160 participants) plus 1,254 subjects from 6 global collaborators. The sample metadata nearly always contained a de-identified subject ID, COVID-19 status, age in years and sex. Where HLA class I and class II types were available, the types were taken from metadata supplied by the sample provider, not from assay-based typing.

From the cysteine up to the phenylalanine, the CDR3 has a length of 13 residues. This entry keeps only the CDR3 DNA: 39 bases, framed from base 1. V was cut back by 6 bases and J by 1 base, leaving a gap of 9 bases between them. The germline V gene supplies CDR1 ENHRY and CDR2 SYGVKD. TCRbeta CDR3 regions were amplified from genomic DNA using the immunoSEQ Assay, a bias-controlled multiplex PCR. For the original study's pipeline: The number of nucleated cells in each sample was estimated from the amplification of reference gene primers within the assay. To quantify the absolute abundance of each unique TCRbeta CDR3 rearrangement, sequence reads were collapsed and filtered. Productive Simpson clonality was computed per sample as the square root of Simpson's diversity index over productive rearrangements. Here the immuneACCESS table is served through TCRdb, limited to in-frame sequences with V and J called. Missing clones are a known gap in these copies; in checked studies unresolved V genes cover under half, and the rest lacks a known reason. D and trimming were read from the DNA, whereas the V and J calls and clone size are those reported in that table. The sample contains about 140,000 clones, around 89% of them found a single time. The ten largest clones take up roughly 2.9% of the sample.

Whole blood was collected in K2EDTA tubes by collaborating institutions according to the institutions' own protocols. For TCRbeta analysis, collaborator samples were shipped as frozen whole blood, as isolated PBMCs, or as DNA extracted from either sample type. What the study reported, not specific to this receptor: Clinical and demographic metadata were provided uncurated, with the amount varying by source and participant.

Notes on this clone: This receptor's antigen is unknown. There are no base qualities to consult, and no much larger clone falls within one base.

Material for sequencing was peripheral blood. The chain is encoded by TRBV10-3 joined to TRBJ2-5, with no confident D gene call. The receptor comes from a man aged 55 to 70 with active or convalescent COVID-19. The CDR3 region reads CAIRGGPQETQYF. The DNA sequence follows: TGTGCCATCAGGGGTGGGCCCCAAGAGACCCAGTACTTC.